This TCR beta chain comes out of a study of siplizumab effects on memory and regulatory T cells. Profiled with immunoSEQ multiplex PCR; TCRdb holds only in-frame clones, not every one. The top ten hold approximately 0.38% of the sample, which has around 65,000 clones, 79% seen once. Points from the study as a whole: Greater diversity than memory cells seemed evident in naive T cells, which also appeared to be major alloresponse contributors.

Trimming pared 6 bases from V and 1 base from J, leaving 13 bases between. From germline, CDR1 is MDHEN and CDR2 SYDVKM. This CDR3 has 15 residues. In this sample, this clone turned up a few times. The antigen is not known. The TCR comes from a human donor in good health. The sample taken for sequencing was memory CD4+ T cells sorted from blood. The V call is TRBV28, the J call TRBJ1-5; D might be TRBD1 (6 bases). The CDR3 reads CASRTEQGSNQPQHF. For the CDR3, the DNA is TGTGCCAGCAGAACCGAGCAGGGGAGCAATCAGCCCCAGCATTTT. Full variable domain (remainder filled in from reference TRBV28 and TRBJ1-5): DVKVTQSSRYLVKRTGEKVFLECVQDMDHENMFWYRQDPGLGLRLIYFSYDVKMKEKGDIPEGYSVSREKKERFSLILESASTNQTSMYLCASRTEQGSNQPQHFGDGTRLSIL.